The TCR beta chain described here comes from a study of radiotherapy plus CTLA-4 blockade in lung cancer listed by TCRdb under 2018. For the wider study: Among the enrolled patients, about 19% had an objective response, and about 31% reached disease control. Points the paper makes about the study in general: Early dynamic changes in blood T cell clones, together with increased serum interferon-beta after radiation, were reported as the strongest predictors of response. After treatment with radiotherapy and ipilimumab, TCR clones that originated in tumors expanded in peripheral blood.

Between the V and J ends, shortened by 4 bases and 1 base respectively, the junction contains 11 bases. CDR1 SGHRS and CDR2 YFSETQ are derived from the germline V gene. From the cysteine through the phenylalanine, the CDR3 covers 14 amino acids. Only the CDR3 part of the read is kept: 42 bases, read in frame from the first base. The study tested focal radiation therapy combined with CTLA-4 blockade (ipilimumab) in patients with chemo-refractory metastatic non-small-cell lung cancer. Receptors were amplified or captured by the immunoSEQ multiplex PCR assay. In TCRdb, the immuneACCESS table is reduced to in-frame sequences with V and J assigned. These tables do not hold every clone; where another copy was compared, an unresolved V gene accounts for under half, and the others remain unexplained. The sample table records tens of thousands of clones; over 60% of these occur just once. The ten largest clones take up roughly a tenth of the sample.

This clone was recorded a few times. Its antigen target is currently unknown. Within one base of it there is no much larger clone, and no base qualities were kept. This receptor was obtained from a human donor with non-small cell lung cancer who had stable disease on radiotherapy plus ipilimumab. The sample consisted of peripheral blood, taken from a patient treated with radiotherapy plus ipilimumab. The chain uses TRBV5-1 and TRBJ1-1; confidence is insufficient to name the D gene. The bases are TGCGCCAGCAGCGGCGGAGGGCCGAACACTGAAGCTTTCTTT. Its amino acids are CASSGGGPNTEAFF.